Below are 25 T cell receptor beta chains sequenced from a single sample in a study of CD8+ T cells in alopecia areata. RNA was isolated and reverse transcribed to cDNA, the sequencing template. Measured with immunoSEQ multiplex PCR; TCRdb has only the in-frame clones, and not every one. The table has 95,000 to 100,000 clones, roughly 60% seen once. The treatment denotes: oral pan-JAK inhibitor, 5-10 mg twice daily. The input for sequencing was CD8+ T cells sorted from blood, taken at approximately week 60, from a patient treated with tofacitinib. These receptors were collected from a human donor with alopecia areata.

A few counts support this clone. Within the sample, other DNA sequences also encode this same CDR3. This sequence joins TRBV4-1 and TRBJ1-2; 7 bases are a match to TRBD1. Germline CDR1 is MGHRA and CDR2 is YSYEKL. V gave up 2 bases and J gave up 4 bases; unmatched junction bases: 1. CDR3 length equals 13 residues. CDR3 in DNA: TGCGCCAGCAGCCAACGGACAGGCTATGGCTACACCTTC. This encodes CASSQRTGYGYTF.

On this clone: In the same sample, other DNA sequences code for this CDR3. CDR3 region: CAWARQVPIYGYTF. The CDR3 DNA reads TGTGCCTGGGCCCGACAGGTACCAATCTATGGCTACACCTTC. This chain uses TRBV30 with TRBJ1-2; the D gene is possibly TRBD1 (6 bases). CDR1 GTSNPN and CDR2 SVGIG come from the germline V gene (reference sequence). Trimming took 5 bases from V and 4 from J, leaving 17 bases between them. The CDR3 contains 14 residues.

The CDR3 here is CASSYPDRDVRTEAFF. Here the CDR3 DNA reads TGTGCCAGCAGTTACCCCGACAGGGATGTTAGGACTGAAGCTTTCTTT. V and J are TRBV6-6 and TRBJ1-1, with 7 bases lining up with TRBD1. V shed 2 bases and J 5 bases; nucleotides not matched to a gene: 11. The CDR3 runs to 16 residues. Germline loops: CDR1 MNHNY, CDR2 SVGAGI (reference sequence).

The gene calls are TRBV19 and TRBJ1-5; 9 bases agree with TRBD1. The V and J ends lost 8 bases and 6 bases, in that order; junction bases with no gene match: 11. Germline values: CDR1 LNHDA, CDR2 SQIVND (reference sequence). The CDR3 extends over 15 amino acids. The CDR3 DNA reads TGTGCCAGTCGAGCCTCGGGACAGGGTGGTCAGCCCCAGCATTTT. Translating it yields CASRASGQGGQPQHF.

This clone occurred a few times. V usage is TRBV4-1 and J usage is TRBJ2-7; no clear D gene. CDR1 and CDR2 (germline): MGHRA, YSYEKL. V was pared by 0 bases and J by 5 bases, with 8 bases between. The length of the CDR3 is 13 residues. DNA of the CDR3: TGCGCCAGCAGCCAAGAGTTAGGACACGAGCAGTACTTC. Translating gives CASSQELGHEQYF.

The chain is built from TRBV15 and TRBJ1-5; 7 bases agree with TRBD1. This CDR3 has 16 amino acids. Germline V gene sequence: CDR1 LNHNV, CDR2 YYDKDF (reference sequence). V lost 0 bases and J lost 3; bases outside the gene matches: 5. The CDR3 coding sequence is TGTGCCACCAGCAGAGACAGGGGGACACTCAATCAGCCCCAGCATTTT. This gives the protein CATSRDRGTLNQPQHF.

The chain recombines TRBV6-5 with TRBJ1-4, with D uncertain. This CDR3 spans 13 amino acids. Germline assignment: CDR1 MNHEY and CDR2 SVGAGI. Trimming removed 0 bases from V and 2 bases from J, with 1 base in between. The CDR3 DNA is TGTGCCAGCAGTTACTCGACTAATGAAAAACTGTTTTTT. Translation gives CASSYSTNEKLFF.

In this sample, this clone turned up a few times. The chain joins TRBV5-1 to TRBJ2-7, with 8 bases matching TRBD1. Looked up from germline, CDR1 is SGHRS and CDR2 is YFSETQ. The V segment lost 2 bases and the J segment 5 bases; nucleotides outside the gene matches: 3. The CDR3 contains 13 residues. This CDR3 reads CASSLGQGNEQYF. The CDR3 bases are TGCGCCAGCAGCTTAGGACAGGGTAACGAGCAGTACTTC. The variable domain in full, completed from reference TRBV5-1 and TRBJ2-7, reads KAGVTQTPRYLIKTRGQQVTLSCSPISGHRSVSWYQQTPGQGLQFLFEYFSETQRNKGNFPGRFSGRQFSNSRSEMNVSTLELGDSALYLCASSLGQGNEQYFGPGTRLTVT.

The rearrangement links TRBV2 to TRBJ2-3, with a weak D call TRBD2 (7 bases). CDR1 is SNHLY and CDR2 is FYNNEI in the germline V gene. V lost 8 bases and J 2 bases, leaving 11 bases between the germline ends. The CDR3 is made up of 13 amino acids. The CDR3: CASGGADTDTQYF. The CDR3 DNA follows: TGTGCCAGCGGGGGGGCTGACACAGATACGCAGTATTTT. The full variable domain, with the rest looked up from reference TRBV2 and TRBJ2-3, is EPEVTQTPSHQVTQMGQEVILRCVPISNHLYFYWYRQILGQKVEFLVSFYNNEISEKSEIFDDQFSVERPDGSNFTLKIRSTKLEDSAMYFCASGGADTDTQYFGPGTRLTVL.

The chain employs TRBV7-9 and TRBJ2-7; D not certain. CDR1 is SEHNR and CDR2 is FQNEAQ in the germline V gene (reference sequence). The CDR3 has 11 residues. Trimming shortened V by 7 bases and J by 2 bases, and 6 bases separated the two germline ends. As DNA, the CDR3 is TGTGCCAGCACGTCGGCCTACGAGCAGTACTTC. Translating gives CASTSAYEQYF. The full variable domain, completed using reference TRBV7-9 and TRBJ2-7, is DTGVSQNPRHKITKRGQNVTFRCDPISEHNRLYWYRQTLGQGPEFLTYFQNEAQLEKSRLLSDRFSAERPKGSFSTLEIQRTEQGDSAMYLCASTSAYEQYFGPGTRLTVT.

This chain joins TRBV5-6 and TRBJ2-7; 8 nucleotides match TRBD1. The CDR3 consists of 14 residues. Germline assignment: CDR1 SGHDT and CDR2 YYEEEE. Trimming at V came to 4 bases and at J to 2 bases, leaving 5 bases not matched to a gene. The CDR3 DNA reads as TGTGCCAGCAGCCCGGACAGGGTTACCTACGAGCAGTACTTC. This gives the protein CASSPDRVTYEQYF.

CDR3 residues: CASSLGTSSSPLHF. DNA of the CDR3: TGTGCCAGCAGCCTGGGGACCTCCAGTTCACCCCTCCACTTT. This sequence joins TRBV27 and TRBJ1-6, with TRBD1 as a possible D gene (5 bases). The CDR3 spans 14 residues. Looked up from germline, CDR1 is MNHEY and CDR2 is SMNVEV (reference sequence). Trimming stripped 6 bases from V and 9 bases from J, with 15 bases between.

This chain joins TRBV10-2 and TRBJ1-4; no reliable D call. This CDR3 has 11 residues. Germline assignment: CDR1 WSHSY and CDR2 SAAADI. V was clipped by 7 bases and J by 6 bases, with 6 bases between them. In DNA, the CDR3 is TGCGCCAGCAAGGACCATGAAAAACTGTTTTTT. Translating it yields CASKDHEKLFF.

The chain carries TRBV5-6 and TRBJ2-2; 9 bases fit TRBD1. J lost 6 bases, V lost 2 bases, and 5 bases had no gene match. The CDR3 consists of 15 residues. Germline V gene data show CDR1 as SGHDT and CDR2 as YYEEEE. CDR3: CASSLGTGLAGELFF. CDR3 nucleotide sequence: TGTGCCAGCAGCTTAGGGACAGGGCTCGCCGGGGAGCTGTTTTTT.

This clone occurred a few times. CDR3: CASSSTIDSLDTQYF. In DNA form, the CDR3 reads TGTGCCAGCAGCTCGACTATTGACTCGTTGGATACGCAGTATTTT. V and J are TRBV5-6 and TRBJ2-3, with D possibly TRBD2 on 5 matching bases. This CDR3 is 15 amino acids long. Trimming pared 3 bases from V and 6 bases from J, leaving 17 bases between. Germline V gene data show CDR1 as SGHDT and CDR2 as YYEEEE.

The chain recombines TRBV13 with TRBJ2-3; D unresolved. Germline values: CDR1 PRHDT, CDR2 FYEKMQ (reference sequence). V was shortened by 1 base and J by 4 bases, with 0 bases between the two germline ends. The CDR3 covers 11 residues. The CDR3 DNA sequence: TGTGCCAGCAGCTTAGCAGATACGCAGTATTTT. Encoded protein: CASSLADTQYF.

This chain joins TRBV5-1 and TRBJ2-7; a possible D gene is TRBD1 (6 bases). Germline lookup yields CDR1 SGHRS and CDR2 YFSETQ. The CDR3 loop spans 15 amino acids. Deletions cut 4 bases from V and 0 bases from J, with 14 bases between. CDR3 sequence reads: CASSAAAGASYEQYF. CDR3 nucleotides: TGCGCCAGCAGCGCTGCGGCAGGGGCCTCCTACGAGCAGTACTTC.

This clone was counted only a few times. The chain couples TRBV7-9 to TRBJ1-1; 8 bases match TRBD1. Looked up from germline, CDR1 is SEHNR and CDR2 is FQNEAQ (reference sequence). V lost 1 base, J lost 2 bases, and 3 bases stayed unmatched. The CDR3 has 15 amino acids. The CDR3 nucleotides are TGTGCCAGCAGCTTAGGAGGACAGGGTAACACTGAAGCTTTCTTT. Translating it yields CASSLGGQGNTEAFF.

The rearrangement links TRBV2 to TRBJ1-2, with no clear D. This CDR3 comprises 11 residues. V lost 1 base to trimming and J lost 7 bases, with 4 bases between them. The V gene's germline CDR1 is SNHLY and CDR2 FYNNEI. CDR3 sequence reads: CASSEGRGYTF. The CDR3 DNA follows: TGTGCCAGCAGTGAAGGCCGTGGCTACACCTTC.

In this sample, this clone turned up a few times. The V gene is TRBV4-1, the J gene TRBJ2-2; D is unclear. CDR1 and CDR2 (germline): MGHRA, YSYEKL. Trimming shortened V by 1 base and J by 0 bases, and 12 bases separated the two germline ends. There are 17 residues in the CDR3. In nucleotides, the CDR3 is TGCGCCAGCAGCCAAGGGATGGGAAGACCGAACACCGGGGAGCTGTTTTTT. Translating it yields CASSQGMGRPNTGELFF.

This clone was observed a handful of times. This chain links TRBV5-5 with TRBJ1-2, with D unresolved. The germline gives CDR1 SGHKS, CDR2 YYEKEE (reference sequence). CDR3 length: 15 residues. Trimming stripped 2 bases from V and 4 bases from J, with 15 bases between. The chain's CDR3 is CASSFRGLAGYGYTF. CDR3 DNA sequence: TGTGCCAGCAGCTTTCGTGGGTTAGCTGGCTATGGCTACACCTTC.

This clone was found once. The CDR3 region has the DNA TGTGCCTGGAGTGTAGGGGGGACAGCGAGACTTGGCTACACCTTC. It yields the protein CAWSVGGTARLGYTF. This chain uses TRBV30 with TRBJ1-2, with TRBD1 identical over 7 bases. The length of the CDR3 is 15 residues. The trim removed 0 bases at V and 7 bases at J, leaving 11 bases unmatched. Looked up from germline, CDR1 is GTSNPN and CDR2 is SVGIG (reference sequence).

The CDR3 reads CASSLGLGQGDGYTF. The CDR3 DNA follows: TGTGCCAGCAGCTTAGGCCTGGGGCAGGGCGATGGCTACACCTTC. This chain links TRBV13 with TRBJ1-2; tentatively, D is TRBD1 (5 bases). Trimming shortened V by 0 bases and J by 6 bases, and 14 bases separated the two germline ends. Germline V gene sequence: CDR1 PRHDT, CDR2 FYEKMQ (reference sequence). The length of the CDR3 is 15 residues.

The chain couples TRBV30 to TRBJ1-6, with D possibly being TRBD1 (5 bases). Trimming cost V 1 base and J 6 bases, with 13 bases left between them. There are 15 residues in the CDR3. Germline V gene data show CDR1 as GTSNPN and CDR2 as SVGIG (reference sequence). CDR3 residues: CAWSGGGNFNSPLHF. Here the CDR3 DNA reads TGTGCCTGGAGTGGGGGCGGGAATTTTAATTCACCCCTCCACTTT.

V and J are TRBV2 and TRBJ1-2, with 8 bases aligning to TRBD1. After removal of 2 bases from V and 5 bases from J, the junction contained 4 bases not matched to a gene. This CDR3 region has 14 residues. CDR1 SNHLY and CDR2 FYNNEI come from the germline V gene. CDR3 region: CASSEPGGNYGYTF. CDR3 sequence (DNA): TGTGCCAGCAGTGAACCAGGGGGCAATTATGGCTACACCTTC.